Listed below are T cell receptor beta chains from one sample, sequenced in a study of OX40 agonist ivuxolimab in advanced cancers. Some clones are missing from TCRdb's copy, which holds only in-frame ones; the method was immunoSEQ multiplex PCR. The sample consists of approximately 74,000 clones, approximately 82% of them appearing once. Source: CD4+ or CD8+ T cells sorted from blood, taken in a trial of the OX40 agonist ivuxolimab. Source of these receptors: an adult with an advanced solid tumor such as melanoma, head and neck, liver or kidney cancer. The CDR3 runs from the conserved cysteine through the conserved F or W. D genes are given only for firm matches. Clone size appears in some rows only: once, few, many, or a class for an expanded clone.

V gene	clone size	D gene	J gene	CDR3 DNA	CDR3 protein
TRBV5-1	NA	NA	TRBJ2-4	TGCGCCAGCAGCTTAATGCAGGGGAAGGGAAACATTCAGTACTTC	CASSLMQGKGNIQYF
TRBV28	NA	NA	TRBJ1-2	TGTGCCAGCAGTTTATTGGCGGAACCTTATGGCTACACCTTC	CASSLLAEPYGYTF
TRBV5-6	NA	TRBD1	TRBJ2-5	TGTGCCAGCAGCTTGTTGGGGACAGGGAGCGAGGAGACCCAGTACTTC	CASSLLGTGSEETQYF
TRBV28	NA	NA	TRBJ1-2	TGTGCCAGCAGCCCGGGCCTCAAGGCGTATGGCTACACCTTC	CASSPGLKAYGYTF
TRBV6-5	NA	TRBD1	TRBJ1-5	TGTGCCAGCAGGCCGGGACAGGGCAGCAATCAGCCCCAGCATTTT	CASRPGQGSNQPQHF
TRBV7-6	NA	TRBD1	TRBJ1-2	TGTGCCAGCAGCTCTAGACAGGGGGCAGGGGGCTACACCTTC	CASSSRQGAGGYTF
TRBV5-4	NA	NA	TRBJ2-1	TGTGCCAGCAGGCTGGGCAGAGACCTTAACAATGAGCAGTTCTTC	CASRLGRDLNNEQFF
TRBV28	NA	NA	TRBJ1-1	TGTGCCAGCCGAACCACACTCCTCACTGAAGCTTTCTTT	CASRTTLLTEAFF
TRBV13	NA	TRBD2	TRBJ2-5	TGTGCCAGCAGCTATGGACTAGCGTACCAAGAGACCCAGTACTTC	CASSYGLAYQETQYF
TRBV5-1	NA	NA	TRBJ2-3	TGCGCCAGCAGCTCTGCCCCGTCGCGGGCTAGCACAGATACGCAGTATTTT	CASSSAPSRASTDTQYF
TRBV18	NA	NA	TRBJ1-1	TGTGCCAGCTCACCCCGGATTGGTTCTGGCACTGAAGCTTTCTTT	CASSPRIGSGTEAFF
TRBV2	NA	TRBD1	TRBJ2-7	TGTGCCAGCTCTTTTGGGACAGGGCCCTACGAGCAGTACTTC	CASSFGTGPYEQYF
TRBV18	few	TRBD1	TRBJ2-7	TGTGCCAGCTCACCCGCGCAGGGGGCTAAAATAGGCTACGAGCAGTACTTC	CASSPAQGAKIGYEQYF
TRBV2	NA	NA	TRBJ2-7	TGTGCCAGCGGAAGACTAGTTCCCGAGCAGTACTTC	CASGRLVPEQYF
TRBV4-3	few	NA	TRBJ2-3	TGCGCCAGCAGCCAAGTTTACCCGACAGATACGCAGTATTTT	CASSQVYPTDTQYF
TRBV9	NA	NA	TRBJ2-7	TGTGCCAGCAGCCCGCGGGACTCCACTTTCGAGCAGTACTTC	CASSPRDSTFEQYF